Each of the 28 T cell receptor beta chains below was sequenced from the same sample in a study of T-cell memory formation after mild COVID-19. A single record per CDR3 protein comes from TCRdb applying MiXCR to the 5' RACE reads. The sample lists approximately 490,000 distinct CDR3 sequences, about a fifth seen once, with around 13% in the top ten. The sample comprised PBMCs or a T cell subset sorted from them (not recorded which). All receptors come from an adult woman who had mild COVID-19 (a few samples of this study predate the infection). Cell type and time point are not known.

This clonotype has only a few counts. This chain uses TRBV6-2 or TRBV6-3 with TRBJ2-1, with D hard to call. The length of the CDR3 is 15 residues. Germline CDR1 and CDR2: MNHEY and SVGEGT. Deletions cut 8 bases from V and 0 bases from J, with 14 bases between. This chain's CDR3 is CASLSPMSSYNEQFF. The CDR3 DNA is TGTGCCAGCCTATCCCCTATGAGCTCCTACAATGAGCAGTTCTTC.

The rearrangement uses TRBV5-1 and TRBJ2-7, with D perhaps matching TRBD2 (6 bases). Germline lookup yields CDR1 SGHRS and CDR2 YFSETQ. The CDR3 runs 14 residues. The V end lost 7 bases, the J end lost 2 bases, and 16 bases lay between the germline ends. The DNA of the CDR3 is TGCGCCAGCCAGAGGCTCGGGGGACCCTACGAGCAGTACTTC. Its translation: CASQRLGGPYEQYF.

The J gene is TRBJ2-1, the V gene TRBV7-6; 8 bases fit TRBD1. Germline CDR1 SGHVS, CDR2 FNYEAQ. The V and J ends lost 0 bases and 1 base, in that order; junction bases with no gene match: 8. This CDR3 has 18 amino acids. DNA for the CDR3: TGTGCCAGCAGCTTAGCCCCGGGGAACAGGGGGTCCTACAATGAGCAGTTCTTC. Protein product: CASSLAPGNRGSYNEQFF.

The chain carries TRBV29-1 and TRBJ2-2; D unclear. CDR1 is SQVTM, CDR2 ANQGSEA, per germline. The V end lost 6 bases, the J end lost 4 bases, and 15 bases lay between the germline ends. The CDR3 is made up of 14 amino acids. The CDR3 here is CSVDIGWGTGELFF. CDR3 DNA sequence: TGCAGCGTAGACATAGGGTGGGGCACCGGGGAGCTGTTTTTT.

The chain recombines TRBV7-3 with TRBJ2-2; 7 bases agree with TRBD1. This CDR3 region has 17 residues. The germline V gene encodes CDR1 SGHTA and CDR2 FQGTGA. Losses at the gene ends were 1 base for V and 6 bases for J; bases not matched to a gene: 11. The DNA of the CDR3 is TGTGCCAGCAGCTTAAACTTCCCGAGACAGGGTTCCGGGGAGCTGTTTTTT. Protein sequence: CASSLNFPRQGSGELFF.

This rearrangement joins TRBV27 to TRBJ2-3; either TRBD1 or TRBD2 may fit D (5 bases each). The CDR3 totals 13 residues. Trimming pared 10 bases from V and 4 bases from J, leaving 15 bases between. In germline, CDR1 is MNHEY, CDR2 SMNVEV (reference sequence). CDR3 coding DNA: TGTGCCACGGGGACCACGGGCGCAGATACGCAGTATTTT. It codes for CATGTTGADTQYF.

This clonotype was seen at least ten times. This chain connects TRBV12-3 or TRBV12-4 to TRBJ2-7; D uncertain. CDR3 length: 12 amino acids. V was shortened by 6 bases and J by 5 bases, with 11 bases between the two germline ends. The CDR3 sequence: CASRLLGNEQYF. Here the CDR3 DNA reads TGTGCCAGCAGGCTGTTAGGGAACGAGCAGTACTTC.

The CDR3 reads CSVENVGTSGYEQYF. Here the CDR3 DNA reads TGCAGCGTTGAAAATGTAGGGACTAGCGGCTACGAGCAGTACTTC. The genes are TRBV29-1 and TRBJ2-7, with 11 bases identical to TRBD2. The CDR3 consists of 15 residues. Germline V gives CDR1 SQVTM, CDR2 ANQGSEA. J gave up 3 bases and V 2 bases, and 6 bases lay outside the gene matches.

This clonotype appeared a few times. The V gene is TRBV30, the J gene TRBJ2-7, with 7 bases fitting TRBD1. V lost 5 bases to trimming and J lost 4 bases; unmatched junction nucleotides: 8. Germline V gives CDR1 GTSNPN, CDR2 SVGIG (reference sequence). This CDR3 is built from 13 residues. This chain's CDR3 is CAWGSQTGYEQYF. CDR3 coding DNA: TGTGCCTGGGGGAGTCAGACAGGGTACGAGCAGTACTTC.

The CDR3 region is CASSSVTRTTDTQYF. CDR3 in DNA: TGTGCCAGCAGTTCCGTGACCAGAACCACAGATACGCAGTATTTT. The gene calls are TRBV12-3 or TRBV12-4 and TRBJ2-3; D not certain. This CDR3 contains 15 residues. V was trimmed by 4 bases and J by 2 bases, leaving 13 bases between them.

V usage is TRBV5-1 and J usage is TRBJ1-6, with 7 bases lining up with TRBD1. The germline gives CDR1 SGHRS, CDR2 YFSETQ. There are 15 residues in the CDR3. Trimming at V came to 4 bases and at J to 2 bases, leaving 3 bases not matched to a gene. The CDR3 DNA follows: TGCGCCAGCAGCCCTGACAGGGCCTATAATTCACCCCTCCACTTT. It yields the protein CASSPDRAYNSPLHF. Full variable domain (remainder filled in from reference TRBV5-1 and TRBJ1-6): KAGVTQTPRYLIKTRGQQVTLSCSPISGHRSVSWYQQTPGQGLQFLFEYFSETQRNKGNFPGRFSGRQFSNSRSEMNVSTLELGDSALYLCASSPDRAYNSPLHFGNGTRLTVT.

This clonotype showed up just a few times. This chain links TRBV5-4 with TRBJ1-2; a weak D match, TRBD1 (6 bases). The CDR3 loop spans 15 amino acids. Deletions cut 4 bases from V and 4 bases from J, with 17 bases between. Germline lookup yields CDR1 SGHNT and CDR2 YYREEE (reference sequence). The CDR3 loop reads CASSKPGAAPYGYTF. Written as DNA, the CDR3 is TGTGCCAGCAGCAAACCAGGGGCGGCCCCCTATGGCTACACCTTC.

The CDR3 nucleotides are TGCAGTGCTGTCCCAAGCGGGAGGCTCGCCGGGGAGCTGTTTTTT. It translates to CSAVPSGRLAGELFF. This sequence joins TRBV20-1 and TRBJ2-2; 9 nucleotides agree with TRBD2. Germline V gene data show CDR1 as DFQATT and CDR2 as SNEGSKA (reference sequence). The trim removed 5 bases at V and 6 bases at J, leaving 10 bases unmatched. The CDR3 is 15 amino acids.

The chain uses TRBV7-6 and TRBJ2-7; D ambiguous. The germline gives CDR1 SGHVS, CDR2 FNYEAQ. The CDR3 is 12 residues long. V lost 6 bases and J lost 7, with 13 bases in between. The chain's CDR3 is CASSRRSAEQYF. The CDR3 DNA reads as TGTGCCAGCAGTCGCCGGTCGGCTGAGCAGTACTTC.

This clonotype was counted a few times. This chain joins TRBV5-1 and TRBJ2-2; possible D gene TRBD2, 5 bases. Trimming left V 0 bases short and J 3 bases short, with 12 bases between. The germline V gene has CDR1 SGHRS and CDR2 YFSETQ. The CDR3 loop spans 16 amino acids. The CDR3 loop reads CASSLAPSFDTGELFF. In DNA form, the CDR3 reads TGCGCCAGCAGCTTGGCCCCTAGCTTCGACACCGGGGAGCTGTTTTTT. Looking up the rest from reference TRBV5-1 and TRBJ2-2 gives the full variable domain: KAGVTQTPRYLIKTRGQQVTLSCSPISGHRSVSWYQQTPGQGLQFLFEYFSETQRNKGNFPGRFSGRQFSNSRSEMNVSTLELGDSALYLCASSLAPSFDTGELFFGEGSRLTVL.

The chain carries TRBV24-1 and TRBJ2-7; D not certain. Germline CDR1 reads KGHDR; CDR2 reads SFDVKD. The CDR3 is made up of 15 amino acids. V was clipped by 4 bases and J by 2 bases, with 14 bases between them. Here the CDR3 reads CATSESTHNTYEQYF. For the CDR3, the DNA is TGTGCCACCAGTGAAAGTACGCATAATACCTACGAGCAGTACTTC.

J is TRBJ2-3 and V is TRBV7-6; 10 nucleotides agree with TRBD1. J was trimmed by 3 bases and V by 4 bases; bases with no gene match: 4. The CDR3 has 15 residues. The germline CDR1 and CDR2 sequences are SGHVS and FNYEAQ. The CDR3 loop is CASSSGGQGTDTQYF. The DNA of the CDR3 is TGTGCCAGCAGCTCCGGGGGACAGGGGACAGATACGCAGTATTTT. The full variable domain, its missing parts supplied by reference TRBV7-6 and TRBJ2-3, is GAGVSQSPRYKVTKRGQDVALRCDPISGHVSLYWYRQALGQGPEFLTYFNYEAQQDKSGLPNDRFSAERPEGSISTLTIQRTEQRDSAMYRCASSSGGQGTDTQYFGPGTRLTVL.

This clonotype was found a few times. The chain carries TRBV20-1 and TRBJ2-5; tentatively, D is TRBD1 (5 bases). Trimming pared 2 bases from V and 5 bases from J, leaving 12 bases between. The germline V gene encodes CDR1 DFQATT and CDR2 SNEGSKA (reference sequence). The CDR3 runs to 13 residues. CDR3 in amino acids: CSARSPRVETQYF. For the CDR3, the DNA is TGCAGTGCTAGAAGCCCCAGGGTTGAGACCCAGTACTTC.

This clonotype was picked up a small number of times. V gene TRBV7-2 combines with J gene TRBJ2-7, with D possibly matching TRBD2 (6 bases). CDR3 length: 16 amino acids. The germline V gene has CDR1 SGHTA and CDR2 FQGNSA. V lost 1 base, J lost 5 bases, and 18 bases lay in between. CDR3 in amino acids: CASSLGWASEWDEQYF. CDR3 DNA: TGTGCCAGCAGCTTAGGCTGGGCTAGCGAGTGGGACGAGCAGTACTTC.

The gene calls are TRBV7-9 and TRBJ2-1; TRBD2 aligns across 7 bases. Germline V CDR1 and CDR2: SEHNR, FQNEAQ (reference sequence). J lost 9 bases, V lost 4 bases, and 6 bases had no gene match. The CDR3 is 13 residues long. CDR3 amino acids: CASSSPGRAEQFF. The CDR3 bases are TGTGCCAGCAGCTCCCCAGGGAGGGCTGAGCAGTTCTTC.

The genes are TRBV19 and TRBJ1-1; TRBD1 is a possible D gene (6 bases). The CDR3 sequence is 15 residues long. Deletions cut 5 bases from V and 5 bases from J, with 18 bases between. Looked up from germline, CDR1 is LNHDA and CDR2 is SQIVND (reference sequence). The CDR3 sequence: CASSATQGWLTEAFF. The CDR3, as DNA: TGTGCCAGTAGTGCCACACAGGGCTGGTTGACTGAAGCTTTCTTT.

This clonotype was counted a few times. The chain couples TRBV24-1 to TRBJ2-5; D tentatively fits TRBD1 or TRBD2 (6 bases each). Germline V gene data show CDR1 as KGHDR and CDR2 as SFDVKD. V lost 1 base and J lost 5, with 13 bases in between. The CDR3 consists of 15 residues. The CDR3: CATSDFAGDLETQYF. The CDR3 nucleotides are TGTGCCACCAGTGATTTTGCAGGGGACTTGGAGACCCAGTACTTC.

This clonotype was seen more than once but under ten times. CDR3 residues: CASSPLRGYDEQYF. The CDR3 region has the DNA TGTGCCAGCAGTCCCCTAAGGGGGTACGACGAGCAGTACTTC. This chain connects TRBV6-5 to TRBJ2-7; TRBD1 is a possible D gene (6 bases). Germline CDR1 is MNHEY and CDR2 is SVGAGI. V shed 5 bases and J shed 5 bases, with 16 bases lying between them. The CDR3 covers 14 residues.

V gene TRBV19 combines with J gene TRBJ2-5; D is uncertain. With 6 bases removed from V and 0 bases from J, the gap between germline ends came to 8 bases. This CDR3 is 13 amino acids long. Germline V CDR1 and CDR2: LNHDA, SQIVND (reference sequence). This CDR3 reads CASSVTDQETQYF. The DNA of the CDR3 is TGTGCCAGTAGCGTTACAGACCAAGAGACCCAGTACTTC.

This clonotype was seen repeatedly, ten times or more. The chain employs TRBV7-2 and TRBJ2-3, with 8 bases fitting TRBD2. The V and J ends lost 1 base and 4 bases, in that order; junction bases with no gene match: 7. Per the germline V gene, CDR1 is SGHTA and CDR2 is FQGNSA. The length of the CDR3 is 16 residues. The CDR3 nucleotides read TGTGCCAGCAGCTTAGTGTCGGGAGGGCCCCCAGATACGCAGTATTTT. It is translated as CASSLVSGGPPDTQYF.

The chain has TRBV27 and TRBJ2-7; 8 nucleotides line up with TRBD2. This CDR3 spans 20 amino acids. The V segment lost 10 bases and the J segment 1 base; nucleotides outside the gene matches: 27. Germline-derived CDR1 and CDR2 are MNHEY and SMNVEV (reference sequence). DNA for the CDR3: TGTGCCAAAAAATATCCGTTTACCCGACTAGCGAGGAGATCATCCTACGAGCAGTACTTC. Translation: CAKKYPFTRLARRSSYEQYF.

The genes are TRBV6-5 and TRBJ2-3; tentatively, D is TRBD2 (5 bases). Germline CDR1 MNHEY, CDR2 SVGAGI. The length of the CDR3 is 11 residues. Trimming removed 5 bases from V and 11 bases from J, with 11 bases in between. The CDR3 nucleotides are TGTGCCAGCAGTCAAGCTGGAGGGCAGTATTTT. Residues: CASSQAGGQYF.

The chain employs TRBV5-1 and TRBJ2-7; D is possibly TRBD1 (5 bases). Germline V CDR1 and CDR2: SGHRS, YFSETQ. The CDR3 extends over 13 amino acids. Between the trimmed V and J ends, which lost 2 bases and 2 bases, there was a span of 8 bases. The CDR3 DNA follows: TGCGCCAGCAGCTTCTGGACAACCTACGAGCAGTACTTC. Its translation is CASSFWTTYEQYF. Looking up the rest from reference TRBV5-1 and TRBJ2-7 gives the full variable domain: KAGVTQTPRYLIKTRGQQVTLSCSPISGHRSVSWYQQTPGQGLQFLFEYFSETQRNKGNFPGRFSGRQFSNSRSEMNVSTLELGDSALYLCASSFWTTYEQYFGPGTRLTVT.